The 20 T cell receptor beta chains reported below all come from one sample, sequenced in a study of blood T cell repertoires in COVID-19. The protocol was immunoSEQ multiplex PCR, while the TCRdb copy is restricted to in-frame clones and leaves out a portion. The repertoire holds 190,000 or so clones, with roughly 86% as singletons. Material: peripheral blood. These receptors were obtained from a man aged 40-50 years with active or convalescent COVID-19.

This sequence joins TRBV10-3 and TRBJ1-2; TRBD1 is a possible D gene (6 bases). This CDR3 has 15 amino acids. The V gene lost 2 bases and the J gene lost 2 bases, with 12 bases spanning the gap. CDR1 is ENHRY, CDR2 SYGVKD, per germline. CDR3 protein: CAISEMGAQNYGYTF. For the CDR3, the DNA is TGTGCCATCAGTGAGATGGGGGCGCAGAACTATGGCTACACCTTC.

This chain links TRBV2 with TRBJ1-5; TRBD1 is a possible D gene (6 bases). CDR3 length: 17 residues. CDR1 is SNHLY and CDR2 is FYNNEI in the germline V gene. Trimming shortened V by 1 base and J by 5 bases, and 18 bases separated the two germline ends. The CDR3 DNA follows: TGTGCCAGCAGTGAAGAGGGGGAAGAGCCCAGGGATCAGCCCCAGCATTTT. Protein product: CASSEEGEEPRDQPQHF. The full variable domain, with the rest looked up from reference TRBV2 and TRBJ1-5, is EPEVTQTPSHQVTQMGQEVILRCVPISNHLYFYWYRQILGQKVEFLVSFYNNEISEKSEIFDDQFSVERPDGSNFTLKIRSTKLEDSAMYFCASSEEGEEPRDQPQHFGDGTRLSIL.

V usage is TRBV3-1 (or the pseudogene TRBV3-2) and J usage is TRBJ2-4, with D perhaps TRBD2 (6 bases). Trimming cost V 4 bases and J 5 bases, with 9 bases left between them. In germline, CDR1 is LGHDT, CDR2 YNNKEL (reference sequence). CDR3 length: 13 residues. CDR3: CASSRDFENIQYF. DNA of the CDR3: TGTGCCAGCAGCCGGGACTTCGAAAACATTCAGTACTTC.

The chain employs TRBV4-3 and TRBJ2-3; 8 nucleotides align to TRBD1. CDR3 length equals 16 residues. Germline values: CDR1 LGHNA, CDR2 YSLEER. V lost 2 bases and J lost 4; bases outside the gene matches: 8. In DNA, the CDR3 is TGCGCCAGCAGCCAATGGGGGGAGACAGGGGCAGATACGCAGTATTTT. It codes for CASSQWGETGADTQYF.

The chain uses TRBV28 and TRBJ2-7; D not resolved. The CDR3 has 12 amino acids. The V gene lost 5 bases and the J gene lost 0 bases, with 5 bases spanning the gap. Germline V gene data show CDR1 as MDHEN and CDR2 as SYDVKM. CDR3 sequence: CASSTVSYEQYF. The CDR3 DNA is TGTGCCAGCAGTACAGTCTCCTACGAGCAGTACTTC.

This clone was seen more than once but under ten times. The gene calls are TRBV28 and TRBJ1-1; 7 bases fit TRBD1. The V and J ends lost 4 bases and 4 bases, in that order; junction bases with no gene match: 9. The V gene's germline CDR1 is MDHEN and CDR2 SYDVKM. The CDR3 extends over 15 amino acids. CDR3 in DNA: TGTGCCAGCAGTTACAGGGGAAGGGCGGGCACTGAAGCTTTCTTT. Its protein product is CASSYRGRAGTEAFF.

V is TRBV6-2 or TRBV6-3 and J is TRBJ1-5; 7 bases fit TRBD1. There are 16 residues in the CDR3. V trimming: 2 bases; J trimming: 7 bases; junction bases outside the gene matches: 11. Germline lookup yields CDR1 MNHEY and CDR2 SVGEGT. In DNA, the CDR3 is TGTGCCAGCAGTTACCCCCTTGACAGGGCCCGGCAGCCCCAGCATTTT. It translates to CASSYPLDRARQPQHF.

The chain uses TRBV3-1 (or the pseudogene TRBV3-2) and TRBJ2-5; D perhaps matches TRBD2 (7 bases). CDR1 is LGHDT and CDR2 is YNNKEL in the germline V gene (reference sequence). V lost 0 bases and J 5 bases, leaving 13 bases between the germline ends. This CDR3 region has 15 residues. The CDR3 DNA reads as TGTGCCAGCAGCCAAGACCGGGGGGCGAGGGAGACCCAGTACTTC. Encoded protein: CASSQDRGARETQYF.

This chain connects TRBV7-2 to TRBJ1-1; a possible D gene is TRBD1 (6 bases). Between the trimmed V and J ends, which lost 5 bases and 0 bases, there was a span of 10 bases. Germline values: CDR1 SGHTA, CDR2 FQGNSA. CDR3 size: 14 residues. Here the CDR3 DNA reads TGTGCCAGCAGCCCCAGGACAGTGAACACTGAAGCTTTCTTT. Protein product: CASSPRTVNTEAFF.

This chain links TRBV7-2 with TRBJ1-3; D perhaps matches TRBD1 (5 bases). CDR1 and CDR2 (germline): SGHTA, FQGNSA. The V and J ends lost 6 bases and 4 bases respectively, with 10 bases between them. The length of the CDR3 is 13 residues. The CDR3: CASSPGFGNTIYF. Written as DNA, the CDR3 is TGTGCCAGCAGTCCAGGGTTCGGAAACACCATATATTTT.

J is TRBJ2-7 and V is TRBV19, with 8 bases identical to TRBD1. With V trimmed by 4 bases and J by 7 bases, 6 bases remained unmatched. Germline CDR1 LNHDA, CDR2 SQIVND (reference sequence). CDR3 length: 13 amino acids. The CDR3 DNA follows: TGTGCCAGTAGTACGGACAGGGCAGGGGAGCAGTACTTC. Translated: CASSTDRAGEQYF.

The rearrangement uses TRBV6-6 and TRBJ1-1; 8 bases agree with TRBD1. The CDR3 contains 14 residues. After removal of 5 bases from V and 5 bases from J, the junction contained 7 bases not matched to a gene. Germline values: CDR1 MNHNY, CDR2 SVGAGI (reference sequence). The CDR3 reads CASSPETGATEAFF. Here the CDR3 DNA reads TGTGCCAGCAGTCCCGAGACAGGGGCGACTGAAGCTTTCTTT.

The chain links TRBV4-1 to TRBJ2-1; TRBD2 agrees at 12 bases. CDR1 is MGHRA, CDR2 YSYEKL, per germline. J was trimmed by 9 bases and V by 0 bases; bases with no gene match: 9. This CDR3 comprises 17 residues. CDR3: CASSQDRSLAGGIEQFF. The CDR3 coding sequence is TGCGCCAGCAGCCAAGATCGGTCACTAGCGGGGGGAATTGAGCAGTTCTTC.

The gene calls are TRBV6-5 and TRBJ2-7; the match to TRBD1 covers 8 bases. V was pared by 1 base and J by 0 bases, with 5 bases of the junction left unmatched. There are 16 residues in the CDR3. The V gene's germline CDR1 is MNHEY and CDR2 SVGAGI. The CDR3 nucleotides are TGTGCCAGCAGTTACTTTTCAGGGGGCTTCTCCTACGAGCAGTACTTC. As protein: CASSYFSGGFSYEQYF.

The chain links TRBV7-3 to TRBJ2-3; the match to TRBD2 covers 8 bases. CDR1 and CDR2 from the germline V gene are SGHTA and FQGTGA. The V and J ends lost 5 bases and 2 bases, in that order; junction bases with no gene match: 6. The CDR3 sequence is 15 residues long. CDR3 DNA: TGTGCCAGCAGCCTTAGCGGGGAGGCCACAGATACGCAGTATTTT. The encoded protein is CASSLSGEATDTQYF.

This rearrangement joins TRBV11-2 to TRBJ1-2, with D possibly TRBD1 on 5 matching bases. Germline-derived CDR1 and CDR2 are SGHAT and FQNNGV. This CDR3 comprises 15 residues. Trimming took 6 bases from V and 3 from J, leaving 17 bases between them. The CDR3 is CASRRWGGVDYGYTF. The CDR3, as DNA: TGTGCCAGCAGGAGGTGGGGGGGAGTGGACTATGGCTACACCTTC.

As for this clone: Other nucleotide sequences in the sample specify the same CDR3. This chain connects TRBV5-1 to TRBJ1-1; D gene uncertain. Trimming shortened V by 0 bases and J by 8 bases, and 8 bases separated the two germline ends. The CDR3 runs to 12 residues. CDR1 and CDR2 (germline): SGHRS, YFSETQ. CDR3 in amino acids: CASSLGQTEAFF. Written as DNA, the CDR3 is TGCGCCAGCAGCTTGGGTCAGACAGAAGCTTTCTTT.

The chain links TRBV5-1 to TRBJ1-2; TRBD1 is a possible D gene (5 bases). V was pared by 6 bases and J by 4 bases, with 13 bases between. Germline CDR1 is SGHRS and CDR2 is YFSETQ. This CDR3 is built from 13 residues. The CDR3 loop is CASTLDSSYGYTF. CDR3 nucleotides: TGCGCCAGCACCCTAGACAGCAGCTATGGCTACACCTTC.

The chain joins TRBV15 to TRBJ2-1, with no clear D. The V and J ends lost 0 bases and 7 bases respectively, with 10 bases between them. The CDR3 is 14 amino acids. Germline V gene lookup returns CDR1 LNHNV and CDR2 YYDKDF (reference sequence). As DNA, the CDR3 is TGTGCCACCAGCAGAGATCGAATGCAGAATGAGCAGTTCTTC. Translation: CATSRDRMQNEQFF.

V gene TRBV28 combines with J gene TRBJ2-7; TRBD1 matches at 7 bases. Germline V CDR1 and CDR2: MDHEN, SYDVKM. CDR3 length: 13 amino acids. V trimming: 6 bases; J trimming: 4 bases; junction bases outside the gene matches: 6. Here the CDR3 reads CASSLGTAYEQYF. Written as DNA, the CDR3 is TGTGCCAGCAGCCTTGGGACAGCATACGAGCAGTACTTC.